What follows are 19 T cell receptor beta chains derived from one specimen sequenced in a study of T cell repertoires in cytomegalovirus infection. TCRdb reprocessed the reads with MiXCR, giving one entry per CDR3 protein. The sample consists of roughly 51,000 distinct CDR3 sequences, around 20% of them appearing once. The antigens these receptors bind are not known. The sequencing here drew on CD8+ T cells from cultured PBMCs, taken from culture after CMV antigen stimulation. These receptors all stem from a human donor in good health (CMV status not recorded). Some clones in this sample may be carry-over from other donors' samples.

The rearrangement links TRBV7-6 to TRBJ2-5; D unclear. V lost 7 bases and J lost 4, with 7 bases in between. The CDR3 extends over 11 amino acids. Germline values: CDR1 SGHVS, CDR2 FNYEAQ. The CDR3, as DNA: TGTGCCAGCATCAAGGGAGAGACCCAGTACTTC. Translating it yields CASIKGETQYF.

There are many counts of this clonotype. The chain combines TRBV11-2 with TRBJ1-5; 9 positions agree with TRBD1. Germline V gene lookup returns CDR1 SGHAT and CDR2 FQNNGV. After removal of 2 bases from V and 4 bases from J, the junction contained 3 bases not matched to a gene. This CDR3 region has 15 residues. The CDR3 sequence: CASSLWTGANQPQHF. CDR3 DNA sequence: TGTGCCAGCAGCTTATGGACAGGGGCAAATCAGCCCCAGCATTTT.

The chain recombines TRBV27 with TRBJ1-1; TRBD1 might be the D (5 bases). CDR1 MNHEY and CDR2 SMNVEV come from the germline V gene (reference sequence). Trimming removed 5 bases at V and 3 bases at J, with 7 bases between. This CDR3 is 12 amino acids long. CDR3 nucleotides: TGTGCCAGCAGTCCGGGGGACACTGAAGCTTTCTTT. Encoded protein: CASSPGDTEAFF.

The chain uses TRBV6-2 or TRBV6-3 and TRBJ1-5, with 7 positions matching TRBD1. The V gene end was trimmed by 5 bases and the J gene end by 6 bases; junction bases not matched to a gene: 10. From germline, CDR1 is MNHEY and CDR2 SVGEGT. The CDR3 length is 15 residues. The CDR3 nucleotides are TGTGCCAGCAGTGGCACAGGGGAGAGGGGTCAGCCCCAGCATTTT. It yields the protein CASSGTGERGQPQHF.

The chain links TRBV7-6 to TRBJ2-1; D gene uncertain. CDR3 length: 17 residues. Trimming removed 1 base at V and 0 bases at J, with 13 bases between. Germline CDR1 is SGHVS and CDR2 is FNYEAQ. In nucleotides, the CDR3 is TGTGCCAGCAGCTTAGTATGGGGTTTAAGCTCCTACAATGAGCAGTTCTTC. It encodes CASSLVWGLSSYNEQFF.

This clonotype was seen only a few times. V gene TRBV7-8 combines with J gene TRBJ2-1, with TRBD2 matching over 11 bases. The V segment lost 5 bases and the J segment 9 bases; nucleotides outside the gene matches: 9. From germline, CDR1 is SGHVS and CDR2 FQNEAQ. CDR3 size: 15 residues. DNA for the CDR3: TGTGCCAGCAGCGCAAATAGCGGGGGGGCCACTGAGCAGTTCTTC. Its translation is CASSANSGGATEQFF.

V and J are TRBV29-1 and TRBJ2-7; TRBD1 might be the D (6 bases). The germline CDR1 and CDR2 sequences are SQVTM and ANQGSEA. V was trimmed by 6 bases and J by 0 bases, leaving 9 bases between them. The CDR3 is made up of 12 amino acids. In nucleotides, the CDR3 is TGCAGCGTGGGGGACACCTCCTACGAGCAGTACTTC. Its protein product is CSVGDTSYEQYF.

The genes are TRBV19 and TRBJ2-1; weak D call: TRBD1 (5 bases). Germline CDR1 LNHDA, CDR2 SQIVND (reference sequence). This CDR3 spans 14 amino acids. The V gene lost 5 bases and the J gene lost 4 bases, with 12 bases spanning the gap. The CDR3 DNA sequence: TGTGCCAGTAGTGGCTCTAGACAGTACAATGAGCAGTTCTTC. It yields the protein CASSGSRQYNEQFF.

The gene calls are TRBV20-1 and TRBJ2-3; 8 nucleotides line up with TRBD2. Germline CDR1 and CDR2: DFQATT and SNEGSKA (reference sequence). CDR3 length: 13 residues. J was trimmed by 4 bases and V by 3 bases; bases with no gene match: 3. The CDR3 DNA reads as TGCAGTGCTAGCGGGAGGGCCGCAGATACGCAGTATTTT. Protein product: CSASGRAADTQYF.

The V and J genes are TRBV9 and TRBJ2-3, with D perhaps matching TRBD2 (6 bases). V lost 2 bases and J lost 2, with 15 bases in between. The CDR3 consists of 16 residues. Per the germline V gene, CDR1 is SGDLS and CDR2 is YYNGEE. CDR3 nucleotide sequence: TGTGCCAGCAGCGTCGCGGGGCGTGGTCCCACAGATACGCAGTATTTT. Translated: CASSVAGRGPTDTQYF. The full variable domain, completed using reference TRBV9 and TRBJ2-3, is DSGVTQTPKHLITATGQRVTLRCSPRSGDLSVYWYQQSLDQGLQFLIQYYNGEERAKGNILERFSAQQFPDLHSELNLSSLELGDSALYFCASSVAGRGPTDTQYFGPGTRLTVL.

The genes are TRBV5-5 and TRBJ2-1, with 9 bases matching TRBD2. The germline V gene encodes CDR1 SGHKS and CDR2 YYEKEE (reference sequence). The V segment lost 4 bases and the J segment 4 bases; nucleotides outside the gene matches: 6. This CDR3 is built from 15 residues. The CDR3, as DNA: TGTGCCAGCAGCGTCGTAGCGGGAGAATACAATGAGCAGTTCTTC. Amino acid sequence: CASSVVAGEYNEQFF.

This clonotype appeared many times. The chain employs TRBV6-2 or TRBV6-3 and TRBJ2-7; a weak D match, TRBD2 (6 bases). The CDR3 loop spans 16 amino acids. V was trimmed by 6 bases and J by 0 bases, leaving 18 bases between them. Germline CDR1 is MNHEY and CDR2 is SVGEGT. The CDR3: CASRTVDGGDSYEQYF. The CDR3 bases are TGTGCCAGCAGGACCGTAGACGGGGGAGACTCCTACGAGCAGTACTTC.

The CDR3 is CATNRGNTEAFF. The CDR3 DNA reads TGTGCCACCAACAGGGGGAACACTGAAGCTTTCTTT. V and J are TRBV6-2 or TRBV6-3 and TRBJ1-1; 7 bases are a match to TRBD1. Germline trimming cut 10 bases from V and 1 base from J; bases unmatched to any gene: 3. The CDR3 has 12 amino acids. Per germline, CDR1 MNHEY and CDR2 SVGEGT.

This clonotype was counted only a few times. The rearrangement links TRBV7-2 to TRBJ1-1; D might be TRBD1 (5 bases). With 4 bases removed from V and 1 base from J, the gap between germline ends came to 16 bases. The germline gives CDR1 SGHTA, CDR2 FQGNSA. The CDR3 spans 16 residues. CDR3 sequence reads: CASSSTGAGSNTEAFF. The CDR3 DNA follows: TGTGCCAGCAGCTCCACTGGGGCAGGTTCGAACACTGAAGCTTTCTTT.

The chain has TRBV7-2 and TRBJ2-7; 7 bases map to TRBD1. Germline values: CDR1 SGHTA, CDR2 FQGNSA. The CDR3 is made up of 13 amino acids. V was pared by 3 bases and J by 4 bases, with 3 bases of the junction left unmatched. The CDR3 DNA reads as TGTGCCAGCAGCTTCCAGGGGGATTACGAGCAGTACTTC. This translates into CASSFQGDYEQYF. The whole variable domain, filled in from reference TRBV7-2 and TRBJ2-7, reads GAGVSQSPSNKVTEKGKDVELRCDPISGHTALYWYRQSLGQGLEFLIYFQGNSAPDKSGLPSDRFSAERTGGSVSTLTIQRTQQEDSAVYLCASSFQGDYEQYFGPGTRLTVT.

This clonotype was found a few times. This chain uses TRBV7-2 with TRBJ2-5; 9 bases agree with TRBD1. V trimming: 1 base; J trimming: 2 bases; junction bases outside the gene matches: 5. Germline CDR1 SGHTA, CDR2 FQGNSA. The CDR3 loop spans 16 amino acids. The CDR3 loop is CASSLVPGQGQETQYF. In DNA, the CDR3 is TGTGCCAGCAGCTTAGTTCCGGGACAGGGTCAAGAGACCCAGTACTTC.

In its sample, this clonotype was seen a few times. J is TRBJ2-5 and V is TRBV6-5; perhaps TRBD1 as D (5 bases). CDR3 length: 16 amino acids. The V gene lost 0 bases and the J gene lost 9 bases, with 20 bases spanning the gap. From germline, CDR1 is MNHEY and CDR2 SVGAGI. CDR3 DNA sequence: TGTGCCAGCAGTTACTCAAGCAGGGAAGTATGGAAGGCCCAGTACTTC. This codes for CASSYSSREVWKAQYF.

This clonotype was recorded many times. The chain couples TRBV6-5 to TRBJ1-1, with D possibly being TRBD1 (5 bases). V lost 6 bases, J lost 0 bases, and 20 bases lay in between. CDR3 length: 17 residues. The germline V gene has CDR1 MNHEY and CDR2 SVGAGI. Here the CDR3 DNA reads TGTGCCAGCAGCTCCTCCCGGGACCGAAGTATGAACACTGAAGCTTTCTTT. Amino acids: CASSSSRDRSMNTEAFF.

This clonotype was observed a few times. CDR3 sequence reads: CASSLGGAGYTF. The CDR3 bases are TGTGCCAGCAGCTTAGGAGGGGCTGGCTACACCTTC. This chain joins TRBV7-2 and TRBJ1-2; D perhaps matches TRBD1 (5 bases). The V gene lost 1 base and the J gene lost 7 bases, with 7 bases spanning the gap. There are 12 residues in the CDR3. Germline V gene lookup returns CDR1 SGHTA and CDR2 FQGNSA.